This is a list of T cell receptor beta chains from one sample in a study of blood T cells in healthy people across ages. TCRdb independently ran MiXCR on the 5' RACE reads; one entry per CDR3 protein. Among 910,000 or so distinct CDR3 sequences listed, around 54% were seen once. Sequenced material: blood. Source of these receptors: a woman aged 60-70 years in good health. The CDR3 runs from the conserved cysteine through the conserved F or W. Fields, in order: V gene, clone size, D gene, J gene, CDR3 protein, CDR3 DNA. D genes are given only for firm matches. The size field is filled for only some rows; it gives once, few, many or a size class.

V gene: TRBV7-2
clone size: many
D gene: -
J gene: TRBJ2-3
CDR3 protein: CASSFRLNPSTDTQYF
CDR3 DNA: TGTGCCAGCAGCTTTAGGCTAAACCCTAGCACAGATACGCAGTATTTT

V gene: TRBV5-5
clone size: few
D gene: -
J gene: TRBJ1-2
CDR3 protein: CASSFRPGQGYTF
CDR3 DNA: TGTGCCAGCAGCTTTCGGCCAGGGCAAGGCTACACCTTC

V gene: TRBV4-1
clone size: -
D gene: TRBD1
J gene: TRBJ2-6
CDR3 protein: CASSQHPGQPSGANVLTF
CDR3 DNA: TGCGCCAGCAGCCAACATCCGGGACAGCCCTCTGGGGCCAACGTCCTGACTTTC

V gene: TRBV27
clone size: -
D gene: TRBD2
J gene: TRBJ2-5
CDR3 protein: CASRKAGGFETQYF
CDR3 DNA: TGTGCCAGCAGGAAAGCGGGAGGGTTTGAGACCCAGTACTTC

V gene: TRBV7-2
clone size: once
D gene: TRBD1
J gene: TRBJ2-3
CDR3 protein: CASSLAPGQGIRGHTQYF
CDR3 DNA: TGTGCCAGCAGCTTAGCCCCGGGACAGGGAATCCGAGGTCATACGCAGTATTTT

V gene: TRBV5-1
clone size: -
D gene: TRBD2
J gene: TRBJ2-1
CDR3 protein: CASSSTGSSGLAGGSEQFF
CDR3 DNA: TGCGCCAGCAGCTCCACAGGGAGTTCAGGACTAGCGGGAGGGAGTGAGCAGTTCTTC

V gene: TRBV10-3
clone size: -
D gene: -
J gene: TRBJ2-3
CDR3 protein: CAISDLSPSTDTRYF
CDR3 DNA: TGTGCCATCAGTGATCTCAGCCCTAGCACAGATACGCGGTATTTT

V gene: TRBV12-5
clone size: -
D gene: -
J gene: TRBJ2-7
CDR3 protein: CASGFSPYEQYF
CDR3 DNA: TGTGCTAGTGGTTTCAGCCCCTACGAGCAGTACTTC

V gene: TRBV11-2
clone size: -
D gene: TRBD2
J gene: TRBJ2-2
CDR3 protein: CASSLDHGRGGELFF
CDR3 DNA: TGTGCCAGCAGCTTAGATCACGGGAGGGGCGGGGAGCTGTTTTTT

V gene: TRBV7-2
clone size: -
D gene: -
J gene: TRBJ2-7
CDR3 protein: CASSRGRGYEQYF
CDR3 DNA: TGTGCCAGCAGCCGAGGCAGGGGCTACGAGCAGTACTTC

V gene: TRBV12-3/TRBV12-4
clone size: -
D gene: -
J gene: TRBJ2-2
CDR3 protein: CASSLDQGLNTGELFF
CDR3 DNA: TGTGCCAGCAGTTTAGATCAGGGTCTAAACACCGGGGAGCTGTTTTTT